This note documents a single T cell receptor (beta chain) sequence. These data originate in a study of blood T cell repertoires in COVID-19. Looking at the study overall: The United States, Italy and Spain provided the acute and convalescent COVID-19 samples. T cells, B-cell-depleted T cells, or PBMCs provided the cDNA or gDNA that served as material.

V gave up 8 bases and J gave up 3 bases; unmatched junction bases: 7. Germline-derived CDR1 and CDR2 are MNHEY and SVGAGI. The CDR3 runs 14 residues. Generated by immunoSEQ multiplex PCR, the TCRdb table keeps only in-frame clones and is missing some. The sample includes roughly 100,000 clones, around 90% of them seen just once. The chain recombines TRBV6-5 with TRBJ2-3; 8 nucleotides agree with TRBD2. This TCR derives from a human donor in a cohort sampled during active COVID-19. Specimen: peripheral blood. The CDR3, as DNA: TGTGCCAGCCCCGGCGGGAGGAGGACAGATACGCAGTATTTT. Translation: CASPGGRRTDTQYF.